A single T cell receptor beta chain is shown here with its context. This specimen comes from a study of Ad26.COV2.S vaccination and SARS-CoV-2 variants. V shed 3 bases and J shed 0 bases, with 6 bases lying between them. The CDR3 loop spans 15 amino acids. Per germline, CDR1 LGHDT and CDR2 YNNKEL (reference sequence). The method was immunoSEQ multiplex PCR; TCRdb's version includes in-frame clones alone and lacks a portion of them. Of roughly 270,000 clones in the sample, about 90% were seen once. Treatment indicated: roughly 18 received Ad26.COV2.S at low or high dose, single or two shots; 5 received placebo; per-sample allocation not given. Specimen acquisition occurred on day 63 following the initial vaccine or placebo injection.

The specimen comprised peripheral blood, sampled in a trial of Ad26.COV2.S vaccine versus placebo. The TCR was taken from a person aged 18-65 years who received the Ad26.COV2.S COVID-19 vaccine or a placebo. The chain is built from TRBV3-1 (or the pseudogene TRBV3-2) and TRBJ2-6, with D perhaps TRBD2 (5 bases). As DNA, the CDR3 is TGTGCCAGCAGCCAGGGGAGCTCTGGGGCCAACGTCCTGACTTTC. As protein: CASSQGSSGANVLTF.